The 16 T cell receptor beta chains below were found in one sample sequenced in a study of blood T cell repertoires in COVID-19. Here immunoSEQ multiplex PCR was the method, and the copy in TCRdb shows in-frame clones only, minus some. Among fewer than 200,000 clones listed, approximately 84% were seen once. Sequencing input: peripheral blood. The receptor set was obtained from a man aged 40-55 years who had recovered from COVID-19.

This clone is a singleton in its sample. The chain carries TRBV7-2 and TRBJ1-1; maybe TRBD1 (6 bases). The CDR3 contains 15 residues. Germline V CDR1 and CDR2: SGHTA, FQGNSA. With 8 bases removed from V and 1 base from J, the gap between germline ends came to 17 bases. CDR3 sequence (DNA): TGTGCCAGCGGGAGGGGGGGCGCAGGGAACACTGAAGCTTTCTTT. As protein: CASGRGGAGNTEAFF.

V usage is TRBV28 and J usage is TRBJ2-3; 8 bases agree with TRBD1. CDR1 MDHEN and CDR2 SYDVKM come from the germline V gene. The CDR3 contains 15 residues. With V trimmed by 6 bases and J by 2 bases, 7 bases remained unmatched. CDR3 sequence (DNA): TGTGCCAGCAGGGCACCGGGACAGGCCACAGATACGCAGTATTTT. Translating it yields CASRAPGQATDTQYF.

The chain links TRBV9 to TRBJ1-2; 7 nucleotides match TRBD1. Germline CDR1 and CDR2: SGDLS and YYNGEE. The length of the CDR3 is 13 residues. After removal of 0 bases from V and 4 bases from J, the junction contained 0 bases not matched to a gene. The CDR3 reads CASSVDRGYGYTF. CDR3 DNA: TGTGCCAGCAGCGTAGACAGGGGCTATGGCTACACCTTC.

V and J are TRBV6-1 and TRBJ1-5; D is undetermined. V was shortened by 1 base and J by 5 bases, with 12 bases between the two germline ends. CDR3 length: 15 residues. CDR1 MNHNS and CDR2 SASEGT come from the germline V gene. Here the CDR3 reads CASSEGVSGYQPQHF. The DNA of the CDR3 is TGTGCCAGCAGTGAAGGGGTGTCGGGGTATCAGCCCCAGCATTTT.

Ten or more counts support this clone. This sequence joins TRBV6-4 and TRBJ2-2; 10 nucleotides line up with TRBD2. The germline V gene has CDR1 MRHNA and CDR2 SNTAGT. The CDR3 is 15 amino acids. Trimming took 3 bases from V and 6 from J; bases not matched to a gene: 4. The CDR3 protein is CASSEAGGHPGELFF. The CDR3 DNA reads TGTGCCAGCAGTGAAGCGGGGGGGCACCCCGGGGAGCTGTTTTTT.

V is TRBV11-2 and J is TRBJ2-1; 9 bases align to TRBD2. Germline V gene lookup returns CDR1 SGHAT and CDR2 FQNNGV. J gave up 8 bases and V 3 bases, and 14 bases lay outside the gene matches. The CDR3 consists of 17 residues. For the CDR3, the DNA is TGTGCCAGCAGCTTGTTAGCGGGAGAAGTCGAGGTCGATGAGCAGTTCTTC. It encodes CASSLLAGEVEVDEQFF.

The V and J genes are TRBV4-3 and TRBJ2-7, with D possibly matching TRBD2 (6 bases). Per the germline V gene, CDR1 is LGHNA and CDR2 is YSLEER. The CDR3 sequence is 15 residues long. V was shortened by 0 bases and J by 4 bases, with 13 bases between the two germline ends. In DNA form, the CDR3 reads TGCGCCAGCAGCCAAGATGGGGCCAGCGGGTACGAGCAGTACTTC. As protein: CASSQDGASGYEQYF.

This chain links TRBV6-2 or TRBV6-3 with TRBJ2-5, with a possible D match to TRBD2 (6 bases). This CDR3 is 14 amino acids long. In germline, CDR1 is MNHEY, CDR2 SVGEGT. The ends were cut back, 0 bases at V and 6 bases at J, with 11 bases in the middle. This chain's CDR3 is CASSYSTSRKTQYF. CDR3 nucleotides: TGTGCCAGCAGTTACTCGACTAGTCGGAAGACCCAGTACTTC.

The chain recombines TRBV29-1 with TRBJ2-3; no reliable D call. Germline-derived CDR1 and CDR2 are SQVTM and ANQGSEA. The CDR3 is 10 amino acids. V was shortened by 6 bases and J by 3 bases, with 4 bases between the two germline ends. CDR3 sequence reads: CSVETDTQYF. DNA for the CDR3: TGCAGCGTAGAGACAGATACGCAGTATTTT.

This clone has more than one count but fewer than ten. The chain is built from TRBV6-6 and TRBJ1-1; D gene ambiguous. This CDR3 has 13 amino acids. Germline V gene lookup returns CDR1 MNHNY and CDR2 SVGAGI (reference sequence). Trimming cost V 0 bases and J 6 bases, with 8 bases left between them. The CDR3 DNA sequence: TGTGCCAGCAGTTACTCTGGCGGCGCTGAAGCTTTCTTT. This gives the protein CASSYSGGAEAFF.

The gene calls are TRBV7-2 and TRBJ1-6; the match to TRBD1 covers 7 bases. The CDR3 consists of 14 residues. CDR1 and CDR2 from the germline V gene are SGHTA and FQGNSA. V was clipped by 6 bases and J by 9 bases; unmatched bases: 8. Here the CDR3 DNA reads TGTGCCAGCAGATGGGACAGAGGTTCTTCACCCCTCCACTTT. Translating gives CASRWDRGSSPLHF.

The chain carries TRBV5-4 and TRBJ2-1; possible D gene TRBD2, 6 bases. This CDR3 contains 13 residues. Trimming removed 4 bases from V and 7 bases from J, with 12 bases in between. CDR1 and CDR2 (germline): SGHNT, YYREEE (reference sequence). The DNA of the CDR3 is TGTGCCAGCAGCCCGGGGGACCTTAATGAGCAGTTCTTC. Translation: CASSPGDLNEQFF.

The chain has TRBV11-3 and TRBJ2-7, with TRBD1 matching 7 bases. J lost 6 bases, V lost 5 bases, and 10 bases had no gene match. This CDR3 comprises 14 residues. The germline V gene encodes CDR1 SGHNT and CDR2 YENEEA. The CDR3 protein is CASSAQPDRVEQYF. DNA for the CDR3: TGTGCCAGCAGCGCACAGCCTGACAGGGTCGAGCAGTACTTC. The full variable domain, rest sourced from reference TRBV11-3 and TRBJ2-7, is EAGVVQSPRYKIIEKKQPVAFWCNPISGHNTLYWYLQNLGQGPELLIRYENEEAVDDSQLPKDRFSAERLKGVDSTLKIQPAELGDSAVYLCASSAQPDRVEQYFGPGTRLTVT.

This chain connects TRBV4-3 to TRBJ1-6; a weak D match, TRBD1 (5 bases). This CDR3 region has 15 residues. V was trimmed by 0 bases and J by 7 bases, leaving 10 bases between them. Per germline, CDR1 LGHNA and CDR2 YSLEER. In nucleotides, the CDR3 is TGCGCCAGCAGCCAAGACAGGGCCAGCAATTCACCCCTCCACTTT. Encoded protein: CASSQDRASNSPLHF.

The V call is TRBV7-2, the J call TRBJ1-1, with a tentative D call TRBD1 (6 bases). Trimming took off 5 bases at V and 5 bases at J, with 12 bases between the two ends. This CDR3 spans 13 amino acids. Germline V CDR1 and CDR2: SGHTA, FQGNSA. The CDR3 reads CASSPSGETEAFF. CDR3 sequence (DNA): TGTGCCAGCAGCCCGTCAGGGGAGACTGAAGCTTTCTTT.

This clone was seen a single time. The gene calls are TRBV6-5 and TRBJ2-1; no clear D. This CDR3 has 15 residues. CDR1 is MNHEY, CDR2 SVGAGI, per germline. V was shortened by 7 bases and J by 7 bases, with 20 bases between the two germline ends. This chain's CDR3 is CASKLSVPAINEQFF. The CDR3, as DNA: TGTGCCAGCAAGCTAAGCGTCCCAGCCATTAATGAGCAGTTCTTC.